This is a list of T cell receptor beta chains from one sample in a study of blood T cells in healthy people across ages. TCRdb called the 5' RACE reads again in MiXCR, with one record for every CDR3 protein. The sample consists of hundreds of thousands of distinct CDR3 sequences, 58% of them appearing once. Sequenced material: blood. These receptors were collected from a man aged 25 to 40 in good health. The CDR3 runs from the conserved cysteine through the conserved F or W. D genes are given only for firm matches. For some rows the clone size is stated as once, few or many, or as a class when expanded; others skip it.

TRBD2	TRBV2	-	TRBJ2-3	TGTGCGAGCGGGAAGGCAGATACGCAGTATTTT	CASGKADTQYF
-	TRBV4-1	-	TRBJ2-7	TGCGCCAGCAGCCAAGAGCCGGGAGTCTTGGACGAGCAGTACTTC	CASSQEPGVLDEQYF
-	TRBV7-2	-	TRBJ2-3	TGTGCCAGCAGCCTCGGGACATTCACGCAGTATTTT	CASSLGTFTQYF
-	TRBV14	few	TRBJ2-3	TGTGCCAGCAGCCAAGATCTGGTTCCAGATACGCAGTATTTT	CASSQDLVPDTQYF
-	TRBV6-5	-	TRBJ2-1	TGTGCCAGCAGTTACAATGGTTGGGCATATGAGCAGTTCTTC	CASSYNGWAYEQFF
TRBD2	TRBV6-2/TRBV6-3	-	TRBJ2-5	TGTGCCAGCTACCCCTCCGGGACTACTAAGACCCAGTACTTC	CASYPSGTTKTQYF
-	TRBV7-3	-	TRBJ1-1	TGTGCCAGCAGCTTGGGACAACAAGCTTTCTTT	CASSLGQQAFF
TRBD1	TRBV29-1	-	TRBJ2-4	TGCAGCGTTGGGGGACAGGGGGCGACGGAGGAGCAGTACTTC	CSVGGQGATEEQYF
TRBD2	TRBV10-3	few	TRBJ2-6	TGTGCCATCAGGCGGGAGTTTTCTGGGGCCAACGTCCTGACTTTC	CAIRREFSGANVLTF
-	TRBV6-6	-	TRBJ1-4	TGTGCCAGCAGTTATATCGGGGAGTATGGTGAAAAACTGTTTTTT	CASSYIGEYGEKLFF